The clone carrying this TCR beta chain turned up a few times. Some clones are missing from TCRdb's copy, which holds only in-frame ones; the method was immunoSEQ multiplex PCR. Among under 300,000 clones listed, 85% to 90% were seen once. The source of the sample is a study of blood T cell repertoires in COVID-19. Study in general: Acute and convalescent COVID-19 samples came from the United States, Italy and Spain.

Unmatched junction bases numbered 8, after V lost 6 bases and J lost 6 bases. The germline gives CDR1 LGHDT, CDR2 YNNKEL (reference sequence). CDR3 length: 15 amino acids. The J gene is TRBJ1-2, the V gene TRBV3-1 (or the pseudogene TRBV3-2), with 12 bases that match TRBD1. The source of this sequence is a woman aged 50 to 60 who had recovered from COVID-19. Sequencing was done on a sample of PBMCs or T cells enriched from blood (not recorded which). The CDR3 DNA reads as TGTGCCAGCAGATTCCGGGACAGGGGGCCGGATGGCTACACCTTC. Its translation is CASRFRDRGPDGYTF.